This T cell receptor beta chain was documented in a study of identical twins. Overall study findings and caveats: Conclusions were drawn cross-sectionally by statistical analysis, without following the same donors.

With template switching, a universal primer site was added, and the cDNA carried unique molecular identifiers. TCRdb analysed the 5' RACE reads with MiXCR anew, one entry per CDR3 protein. The data show a few hundred thousand distinct CDR3 sequences, 9.5% to 10% seen once. This clonotype was recorded many times. The antigen is undetermined. These data are also associated with another study on yellow fever vaccine responses in identical twins. According to that study: Reported findings indicate that twins' vaccine T cell responses seemed partially convergent, partially personalized.

This receptor was taken from a woman younger than 30 in good health. The material sequenced was PBMCs.

The CDR3, as DNA: TGTGCCAGCAGTCGGACTAGCTGGTACGAGCAGTACTTC. It specifies CASSRTSWYEQYF. The genes are TRBV3-1 and TRBJ2-7; TRBD2 matches at 8 bases. Trimming removed 6 bases from V and 4 bases from J; junction bases left unmatched: 5. The CDR3 is made up of 13 amino acids. The germline CDR1 and CDR2 sequences are LGHDT and YNNKEL (reference sequence).